Below are 26 T cell receptor beta chains sequenced from a single sample in a study of blood T cells in healthy people across ages. Alongside a J-beta primer mix, a sample-barcoded 5' primer served in a second PCR lasting about 7 to 11 cycles. MiXCR, run by TCRdb on the 5' RACE reads, gives a single entry per CDR3 protein. The profile shows 1.5 million to 2 million distinct CDR3 sequences, roughly 43% of them singletons. Sample: blood. The origin of the receptors is a human donor in good health.

The chain uses TRBV5-1 and TRBJ2-1, with D hard to call. Germline values: CDR1 SGHRS, CDR2 YFSETQ. This CDR3 has 17 amino acids. V was trimmed by 0 bases and J by 0 bases, leaving 13 bases between them. The CDR3 loop is CASSLVWLLSSYNEQFF. CDR3 DNA: TGCGCCAGCAGCTTGGTTTGGCTCTTGAGCTCCTACAATGAGCAGTTCTTC.

This clonotype came up a few times. The J gene is TRBJ2-5, the V gene TRBV12-3 or TRBV12-4; perhaps TRBD1 as D (6 bases). Trimming pared 5 bases from V and 6 bases from J, leaving 16 bases between. This CDR3 contains 14 residues. This CDR3 is CASSTHRDKKTQYF. DNA for the CDR3: TGTGCCAGCAGTACCCACAGGGATAAGAAGACCCAGTACTTC.

This rearrangement joins TRBV5-1 to TRBJ2-7, with no clear D. Matching the DNA end better, TRBJ2-5 makes the J call doubtful. The CDR3 spans 14 residues. The germline gives CDR1 SGHRS, CDR2 YFSETQ. The CDR3 sequence is CASSLGGRTETQYF. The CDR3 region has the DNA TGCGCCAGCAGCTTGGGAGGCCGGACGGAGACCCAGTACTTC.

The chain carries TRBV20-1 and TRBJ2-7; the match to TRBD1 covers 9 bases. V gave up 5 bases and J gave up 3 bases; unmatched junction bases: 17. Germline lookup yields CDR1 DFQATT and CDR2 SNEGSKA (reference sequence). This CDR3 is built from 17 residues. The CDR3 loop reads CSALTLVGSTGGYEQYF. In nucleotides, the CDR3 is TGCAGTGCTCTAACACTGGTGGGGTCGACAGGGGGCTACGAGCAGTACTTC.

This clonotype was recorded a few times. V gene TRBV12-3 or TRBV12-4 combines with J gene TRBJ2-7; 8 nucleotides align to TRBD1. V was clipped by 6 bases and J by 2 bases; unmatched bases: 9. The CDR3 is 15 amino acids. The CDR3 DNA reads TGTGCCAGCAGCCACGAGGACAGGGTTCCCTACGAGCAGTACTTC. Translating gives CASSHEDRVPYEQYF.

This clonotype was observed a single time. This chain joins TRBV10-3 and TRBJ2-1; 7 nucleotides match TRBD1. CDR1 ENHRY and CDR2 SYGVKD come from the germline V gene. CDR3 size: 17 residues. V shed 0 bases and J 6 bases; nucleotides not matched to a gene: 11. The CDR3 nucleotides read TGTGCCATCAGTGAGTCTCTGACAGGGATCTTCGGCAATGAGCAGTTCTTC. It translates to CAISESLTGIFGNEQFF.

This chain uses TRBV5-1 with TRBJ1-1, with a tentative D call TRBD1 (5 bases). V lost 0 bases and J lost 3, with 9 bases in between. The germline gives CDR1 SGHRS, CDR2 YFSETQ. The length of the CDR3 is 14 residues. CDR3 coding DNA: TGCGCCAGCAGCTTGGATGGGGCGGACACTGAAGCTTTCTTT. This sequence encodes CASSLDGADTEAFF.

The rearrangement joins TRBV3-1 to TRBJ2-7; TRBD2 agrees at 10 bases. The V gene end was trimmed by 0 bases and the J gene end by 6 bases; junction bases not matched to a gene: 8. CDR3 length: 16 amino acids. The germline gives CDR1 LGHDT, CDR2 YNNKEL (reference sequence). The CDR3 nucleotides read TGTGCCAGCAGCCAAGATGCCCTAGCGGGGGATGTCGAGCAGTACTTC. It codes for CASSQDALAGDVEQYF.

The chain uses TRBV6-2 or TRBV6-3 and TRBJ2-4; 9 positions match TRBD2. The V gene end was trimmed by 5 bases and the J gene end by 14 bases; junction bases not matched to a gene: 7. Germline V gives CDR1 MNHEY, CDR2 SVGEGT. This CDR3 has 12 residues. The CDR3 DNA follows: TGTGCCAGCAGTCCACTGGGGACTAGCAAGTACTTC. The encoded protein is CASSPLGTSKYF.

This clonotype has more than one count but fewer than ten. This rearrangement joins TRBV6-2 or TRBV6-3 to TRBJ2-4, with D possibly being TRBD2 (6 bases). This CDR3 is 16 amino acids long. Germline-derived CDR1 and CDR2 are MNHEY and SVGEGT. The V end was cut by 2 bases, the J end by 2 bases, with 13 bases between. The CDR3 region has the DNA TGTGCCAGCAGTTACGGGAGGCTTGAGACCAAAAACATTCAGTACTTC. Translating gives CASSYGRLETKNIQYF.

This clonotype has just a few counts. This chain joins TRBV7-2 and TRBJ2-7; perhaps D is TRBD1 or TRBD2 (5 bases each). This CDR3 is 15 amino acids long. CDR1 and CDR2 (germline): SGHTA, FQGNSA. The V gene lost 4 bases and the J gene lost 3 bases, with 16 bases spanning the gap. In DNA form, the CDR3 reads TGTGCCAGCAGCTCGATTCGGGACCAAGTCTACGAGCAGTACTTC. Translation: CASSSIRDQVYEQYF.

There are a few counts of this clonotype. The rearrangement joins TRBV7-9 to TRBJ2-4; 7 bases align to TRBD2. The junction had 3 bases not matched to a gene; V was cut back by 5 bases and J by 8 bases. Germline assignment: CDR1 SEHNR and CDR2 FQNEAQ (reference sequence). This CDR3 is 12 amino acids long. The CDR3, as DNA: TGTGCCAGCAGCCTAAGCGGGGACATTCAGTACTTC. It translates to CASSLSGDIQYF.

This clonotype was observed a handful of times. The chain joins TRBV27 to TRBJ2-1; D may be TRBD1 (5 bases). Per the germline V gene, CDR1 is MNHEY and CDR2 is SMNVEV (reference sequence). This CDR3 is built from 13 residues. V was cut by 1 base and J by 8 bases, with 9 bases left in between. CDR3 region: CASSLLGLDEQFF. The CDR3 DNA is TGTGCCAGCAGTTTATTGGGGCTCGATGAGCAGTTCTTC.

This clonotype turned up a few times. V is TRBV29-1 and J is TRBJ2-3; 8 bases fit TRBD1. Germline lookup yields CDR1 SQVTM and CDR2 ANQGSEA. This CDR3 contains 22 residues. Here the CDR3 DNA reads TGCAGAGGGATCTATTCGTTCGTCTCTGCAAGTAAGACAGGGGTTTCGGCAGATACGCAGTATTTT. It codes for CRGIYSFVSASKTGVSADTQYF.

This clonotype was detected a few times. The chain joins TRBV6-2 or TRBV6-3 to TRBJ2-5; no reliable D call. The V end was cut by 0 bases, the J end by 5 bases, with 16 bases between. Per germline, CDR1 MNHEY and CDR2 SVGEGT. The CDR3 is 16 residues long. The CDR3: CASSYSKGRPKETQYF. In DNA, the CDR3 is TGTGCCAGCAGTTACTCGAAAGGCCGTCCCAAGGAGACCCAGTACTTC.

V usage is TRBV9 and J usage is TRBJ2-7; tentatively, D is TRBD2 (5 bases). The CDR3 has 14 amino acids. Germline loops: CDR1 SGDLS, CDR2 YYNGEE. Trimming stripped 0 bases from V and 7 bases from J, with 14 bases between. CDR3 sequence reads: CASSVEWEAEEQYF. Written as DNA, the CDR3 is TGTGCCAGCAGCGTAGAATGGGAAGCGGAGGAGCAGTACTTC. Variable domain in full (rest from reference TRBV9 and TRBJ2-7): DSGVTQTPKHLITATGQRVTLRCSPRSGDLSVYWYQQSLDQGLQFLIQYYNGEERAKGNILERFSAQQFPDLHSELNLSSLELGDSALYFCASSVEWEAEEQYFGPGTRLTVT.

This clonotype was picked up a small number of times. The rearrangement links TRBV28 to TRBJ2-5; D is perhaps TRBD1 (6 bases). The CDR3 sequence is 13 residues long. Trimming removed 6 bases at V and 7 bases at J, with 15 bases between. CDR1 and CDR2 (germline): MDHEN, SYDVKM. For the CDR3, the DNA is TGTGCCAGCAGGAGACAGGATTTGGGGACCCAGTACTTC. The encoded protein is CASRRQDLGTQYF.

The gene calls are TRBV28 and TRBJ1-5; maybe TRBD1 (6 bases). The CDR3 is 15 amino acids. Germline CDR1 MDHEN, CDR2 SYDVKM. V was shortened by 6 bases and J by 0 bases, with 12 bases between the two germline ends. The CDR3 protein is CASRSSGVSNQPQHF. CDR3 nucleotide sequence: TGTGCCAGCAGATCCTCAGGGGTTAGCAATCAGCCCCAGCATTTT.

V is TRBV24-1 and J is TRBJ2-1, with D possibly being TRBD1 (6 bases). Trimming removed 4 bases from V and 0 bases from J, with 15 bases in between. CDR3 length: 17 residues. CDR1 and CDR2 from the germline V gene are KGHDR and SFDVKD. The CDR3: CATSDHTGTVSYNEQFF. The CDR3 nucleotides read TGTGCCACCAGTGACCATACAGGGACCGTCTCCTACAATGAGCAGTTCTTC.

This clonotype turned up a few times. The chain links TRBV12-3 or TRBV12-4 to TRBJ2-7; 9 nucleotides line up with TRBD2. V lost 6 bases, J lost 2 bases, and 8 bases stayed unmatched. This CDR3 spans 15 amino acids. The CDR3 loop reads CASRPLLAGAYEQYF. CDR3 DNA: TGTGCCAGCAGACCATTGTTAGCGGGAGCCTACGAGCAGTACTTC.

This clonotype was observed a handful of times. V is TRBV4-3 and J is TRBJ1-6, with D uncertain. The CDR3 extends over 15 amino acids. Trimming took 1 base from V and 3 from J, leaving 7 bases between them. Germline V gene lookup returns CDR1 LGHNA and CDR2 YSLEER. The CDR3 nucleotides are TGCGCCAGCAGCCAAGGGAGGGACTATAATTCACCCCTCCACTTT. Translated, it gives CASSQGRDYNSPLHF.

The chain is built from TRBV20-1 and TRBJ2-6; no clear D. Germline V gene sequence: CDR1 DFQATT, CDR2 SNEGSKA (reference sequence). V lost 0 bases, J lost 0 bases, and 6 bases lay in between. The CDR3 spans 15 residues. The CDR3 DNA follows: TGCAGTGCTAGAGAGGATTTCTCTGGGGCCAACGTCCTGACTTTC. It codes for CSAREDFSGANVLTF.

The genes are TRBV20-1 and TRBJ2-4; D unclear. CDR3 length equals 17 residues. The germline V gene has CDR1 DFQATT and CDR2 SNEGSKA (reference sequence). V gave up 0 bases and J gave up 13 bases, with 28 bases separating them. DNA for the CDR3: TGCAGTGCTAGAGATCTTGCCTCCACGGTCTTTTCTAATGAGCAGTACTTC. The encoded protein is CSARDLASTVFSNEQYF.

This chain uses TRBV6-2 or TRBV6-3 with TRBJ2-7, with 15 positions matching TRBD2. The CDR3 length is 17 residues. CDR1 and CDR2 from the germline V gene are MNHEY and SVGEGT. The junction had 7 bases not matched to a gene; V was cut back by 4 bases and J by 3 bases. The CDR3 DNA follows: TGTGCCAGCAGTTCGGGACTAGCGGGGGGTGTCGTCTACGAGCAGTACTTC. It encodes CASSSGLAGGVVYEQYF.

This clonotype occurred a few times. The chain has TRBV7-2 and TRBJ2-7, with D possibly TRBD1 on 5 matching bases. The CDR3 runs to 13 residues. V shed 5 bases and J shed 6 bases, with 14 bases lying between them. Germline V gene data show CDR1 as SGHTA and CDR2 as FQGNSA. The CDR3, as DNA: TGTGCCAGCAGCCTAATGCAGGGTACCGAGCAGTACTTC. Translated: CASSLMQGTEQYF.

The chain combines TRBV11-2 with TRBJ2-7, with D maybe TRBD1 (6 bases). Trimming cost V 2 bases and J 3 bases, with 14 bases left between them. Per the germline V gene, CDR1 is SGHAT and CDR2 is FQNNGV. The length of the CDR3 is 15 residues. In DNA, the CDR3 is TGTGCCAGCAGCTTACGGGCAGGGGCCGGCTACGAGCAGTACTTC. Its translation is CASSLRAGAGYEQYF.